Given below is one TCR beta chain in context. The record originates from a study of blood T cell repertoires in COVID-19. Overall study: Acute-phase and convalescent COVID-19 samples originated in the United States, Italy and Spain.

The data were produced by immunoSEQ multiplex PCR, yet TCRdb's version contains in-frame clones alone and is incomplete. Of around 260,000 clones listed, 84% are singletons. This clonotype was obtained from a man aged 55 to 70 with acute or convalescent COVID-19. Sequenced sample: peripheral blood.

CDR3 protein: CASSQGAVRNEQFF. The CDR3 DNA follows: TGCGCCAGCAGCCAAGGCGCGGTTAGGAATGAGCAGTTCTTC. The chain carries TRBV4-1 and TRBJ2-1; D remains unclear. The CDR3 length is 14 residues. V dropped 1 base and J dropped 7 bases, with 11 bases sitting between them. CDR1 MGHRA and CDR2 YSYEKL come from the germline V gene.